The sequence of this T cell receptor (beta chain) was determined in a study of cytomegalovirus exposure and HLA in healthy donors. Findings and caveats of the study: Most TCR beta V segments were productive about 87% or about 30% of the time in an earlier analysis. Analyses of presence/absence relied on an assumption of roughly uniform sequencing depth across donors. Excluded were some V segments that proved indistinguishable, including TRBV6-2 and TRBV6-3.

This clone was seen more than once but under ten times. Its antigen is undetermined. The primer mix had 60 Vbeta and 13 Jbeta primers. The protocol was immunoSEQ multiplex PCR, while the TCRdb copy is restricted to in-frame clones and leaves out a portion. The sample lists about 55,000 clones, approximately 80% seen once, with around 1.5% in the top ten. The ends were cut back, 2 bases at V and 2 bases at J, with 15 bases in the middle. The CDR3 is made up of 16 amino acids. The V gene's germline CDR1 is MNHNS and CDR2 SASEGT. This TCR derives from a female donor in good health and CMV-seronegative. Sequences were obtained from PBMCs. The chain recombines TRBV6-1 with TRBJ1-2; perhaps TRBD1 as D (5 bases). CDR3 bases: TGTGCCAGCAGTGAAAAATGGCAGGGTGGAAACTATGGCTACACCTTC. Its translation is CASSEKWQGGNYGYTF.